Following are 7 T cell receptor beta chains from one sample sequenced in a study of T cells in localized non-small cell lung cancer. Some clones are missing from TCRdb's copy, which holds only in-frame ones; the method was immunoSEQ multiplex PCR. The repertoire consists of 35,000 to 40,000 clones, with 88% occurring once and the leading ten covering less than 3.5%. Sample: peripheral blood, taken before any cancer treatment. Source of these receptors: a woman aged 35 to 70 with stage I lung adenocarcinoma.

About this clone: The junction differs from germline at one of its ends, possibly a read error. This chain joins TRBV7-7 and TRBJ2-5; TRBD1 matches 7 bases. This CDR3 contains 15 residues. Germline V lookup: CDR1 SSHAT, CDR2 FNYEAQ (reference sequence). Written as DNA, the CDR3 is TGTGCTAGCAGCTTGAATCCACAGGGGCAAGAGACCCAGTACTTC. Protein product: CASSLNPQGQETQYF.

V is TRBV28 and J is TRBJ2-7, with TRBD1 identical over 12 bases. The J segment lost 5 bases and the V segment lost 6 bases, leaving 8 bases of the junction unmatched. The CDR3 loop spans 15 amino acids. CDR1 is MDHEN and CDR2 is SYDVKM in the germline V gene. CDR3 bases: TGTGCCAGCAGCGATCCGGGACAGGGGGCTAACGAGCAGTACTTC. Translating it yields CASSDPGQGANEQYF.

The chain has TRBV5-1 and TRBJ2-7, with unresolved D. There are 13 residues in the CDR3. Per the germline V gene, CDR1 is SGHRS and CDR2 is YFSETQ. Trimming stripped 0 bases from V and 7 bases from J, with 11 bases between. DNA for the CDR3: TGCGCCAGCAGCTTGGCGAGCATACGGGAGCAGTACTTC. Its protein is CASSLASIREQYF.

The rearrangement joins TRBV5-8 to TRBJ1-1, with D unclear. Trimming pared 3 bases from V and 5 bases from J, leaving 11 bases between. Germline CDR1 is SGHTS and CDR2 is YDEGEE. The CDR3 is made up of 13 amino acids. The CDR3 DNA follows: TGTGCCAGCAGCTCCCAACGGGGTACTGAAGCTTTCTTT. Its protein product is CASSSQRGTEAFF.

The V gene is TRBV27, the J gene TRBJ1-1; the D is unclear. V was cut by 2 bases and J by 0 bases, with 10 bases left in between. The CDR3 is 15 amino acids. Germline CDR1 reads MNHEY; CDR2 reads SMNVEV (reference sequence). The chain's CDR3 is CASSLNPAVNTEAFF. CDR3 nucleotide sequence: TGTGCCAGCAGTTTAAACCCGGCCGTGAACACTGAAGCTTTCTTT.

Here the CDR3 DNA reads TGTGCCAGCAGCCAGGGGACCCAAGGGACTAGCGTTAGGAACGAGCAGTACTTC. It yields the protein CASSQGTQGTSVRNEQYF. The chain couples TRBV5-4 to TRBJ2-7, with 10 bases lining up with TRBD2. Germline values: CDR1 SGHNT, CDR2 YYREEE (reference sequence). With 4 bases clipped from V and 5 bases from J, the junction kept 18 bases outside the gene matches. CDR3 length equals 18 residues.

The chain employs TRBV25-1 and TRBJ1-1, with D tentatively TRBD1 (5 bases). Trimming left V 3 bases short and J 3 bases short, with 8 bases between. CDR3 length equals 13 residues. The germline gives CDR1 MGHDK, CDR2 SYGVNS. In DNA form, the CDR3 reads TGTGCCAGCAGTGATCCCAGGGACACTGAAGCTTTCTTT. This translates into CASSDPRDTEAFF.